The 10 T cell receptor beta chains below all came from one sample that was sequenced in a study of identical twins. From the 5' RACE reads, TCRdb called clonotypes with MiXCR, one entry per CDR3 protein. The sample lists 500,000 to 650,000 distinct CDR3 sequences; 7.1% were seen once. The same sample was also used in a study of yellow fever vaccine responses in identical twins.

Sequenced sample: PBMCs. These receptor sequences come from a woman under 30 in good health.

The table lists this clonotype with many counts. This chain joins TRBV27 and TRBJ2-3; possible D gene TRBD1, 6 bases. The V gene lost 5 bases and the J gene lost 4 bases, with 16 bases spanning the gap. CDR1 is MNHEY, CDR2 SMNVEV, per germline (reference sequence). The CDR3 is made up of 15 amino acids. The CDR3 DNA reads TGTGCCAGCAGTACATACAGGGTCCCCGCAGATACGCAGTATTTT. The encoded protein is CASSTYRVPADTQYF.

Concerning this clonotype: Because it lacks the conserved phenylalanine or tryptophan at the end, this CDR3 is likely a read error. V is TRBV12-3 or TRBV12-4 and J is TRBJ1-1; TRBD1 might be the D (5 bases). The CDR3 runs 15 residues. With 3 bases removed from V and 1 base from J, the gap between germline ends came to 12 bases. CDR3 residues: CASSFFSQGNTEAFL. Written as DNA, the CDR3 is TGTGCCAGCAGTTTTTTTTCCCAGGGGAACACTGAAGCTTTCCTT.

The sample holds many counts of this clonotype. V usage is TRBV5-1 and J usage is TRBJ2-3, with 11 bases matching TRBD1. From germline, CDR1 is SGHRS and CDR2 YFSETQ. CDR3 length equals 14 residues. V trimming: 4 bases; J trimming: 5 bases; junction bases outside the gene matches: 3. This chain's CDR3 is CASSLGTGGDTQYF. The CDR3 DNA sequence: TGCGCCAGCAGCCTAGGGACAGGGGGAGATACGCAGTATTTT.

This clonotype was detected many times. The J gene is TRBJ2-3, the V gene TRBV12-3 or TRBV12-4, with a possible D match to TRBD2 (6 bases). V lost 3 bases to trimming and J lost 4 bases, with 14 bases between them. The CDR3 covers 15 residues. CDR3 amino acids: CASSLGGINSDTQYF. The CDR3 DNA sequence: TGTGCCAGCAGTTTGGGCGGGATTAATTCAGATACGCAGTATTTT.

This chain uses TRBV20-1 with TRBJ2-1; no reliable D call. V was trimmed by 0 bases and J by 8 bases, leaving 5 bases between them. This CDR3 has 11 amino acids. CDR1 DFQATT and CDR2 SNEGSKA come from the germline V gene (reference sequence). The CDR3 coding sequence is TGCAGTGCTAGAGATGGGCATGAGCAGTTCTTC. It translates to CSARDGHEQFF.

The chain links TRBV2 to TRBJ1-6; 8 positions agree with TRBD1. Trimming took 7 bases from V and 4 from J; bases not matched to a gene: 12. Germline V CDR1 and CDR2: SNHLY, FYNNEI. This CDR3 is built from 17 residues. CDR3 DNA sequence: TGTGCCAGCAAAGGAGGACAGGGAAGTCGATATAATTCACCCCTCCACTTT. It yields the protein CASKGGQGSRYNSPLHF.

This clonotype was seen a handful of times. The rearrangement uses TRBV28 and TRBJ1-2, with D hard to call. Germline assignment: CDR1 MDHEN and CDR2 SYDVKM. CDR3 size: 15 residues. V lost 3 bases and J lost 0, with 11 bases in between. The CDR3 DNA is TGTGCCAGCAGTTTTGCCTCCCTACCTAACTATGGCTACACCTTC. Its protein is CASSFASLPNYGYTF.

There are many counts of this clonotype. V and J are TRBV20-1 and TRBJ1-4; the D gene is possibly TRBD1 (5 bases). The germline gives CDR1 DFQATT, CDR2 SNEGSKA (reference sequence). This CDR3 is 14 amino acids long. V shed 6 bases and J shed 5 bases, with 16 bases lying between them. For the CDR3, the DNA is TGCAGTGCATCCCCGGGACGGCCAAATGAAAAACTGTTTTTT. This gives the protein CSASPGRPNEKLFF.

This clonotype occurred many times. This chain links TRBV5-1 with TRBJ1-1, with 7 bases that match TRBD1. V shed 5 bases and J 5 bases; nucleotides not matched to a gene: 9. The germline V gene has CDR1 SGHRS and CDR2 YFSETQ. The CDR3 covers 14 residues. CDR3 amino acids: CASSPRDSGTEAFF. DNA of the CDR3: TGCGCCAGCAGTCCGAGGGACAGCGGAACTGAAGCTTTCTTT.

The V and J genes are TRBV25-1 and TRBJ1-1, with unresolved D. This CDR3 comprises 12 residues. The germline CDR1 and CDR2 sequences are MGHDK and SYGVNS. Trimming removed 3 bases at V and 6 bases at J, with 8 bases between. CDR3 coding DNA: TGTGCCAGCAGTGATGGAACAGCTGAAGCTTTCTTT. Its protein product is CASSDGTAEAFF.